This T cell receptor (beta chain) was retrieved from a study of shared clonotypes between healthy human individuals. General study results and limits: Unshared clonotypes carried lower generation probabilities than those common to all four donors.

There are a few counts of this clone. Antigen specificity is unknown. Deep was the level used in running the assay. Profiling relied on immunoSEQ multiplex PCR, and the TCRdb table lists in-frame clones only, not all of them. The sample consists of about 1.9 million clones, around 93% of them appearing once. Germline loops: CDR1 WNHNN, CDR2 SYGVQD (reference sequence). V lost 2 bases and J lost 5, with 10 bases in between. This CDR3 comprises 13 residues. Naive CD8 cells, CD45RO-negative and positively selected for CCR7, excluded terminally differentiated effector memory CD45RA+ cells. Donors, healthy HIV-negative adults, lacked recent acute infections or vaccinations. The donor cohort consisted entirely of Caucasian adults residing in Nashville, Tennessee.

This TCR derives from a young man in good health. Some clones in this sample may be carry-over from other donors' samples. The V and J genes are TRBV10-1 and TRBJ2-7; possible D gene TRBD1, 6 bases. Sequenced sample: naive CD8+ T cells from PBMCs. The DNA of the CDR3 is TGCGCCAGCAGTGAGCAGGGGATGGACGAGCAGTACTTC. Translated, it gives CASSEQGMDEQYF.